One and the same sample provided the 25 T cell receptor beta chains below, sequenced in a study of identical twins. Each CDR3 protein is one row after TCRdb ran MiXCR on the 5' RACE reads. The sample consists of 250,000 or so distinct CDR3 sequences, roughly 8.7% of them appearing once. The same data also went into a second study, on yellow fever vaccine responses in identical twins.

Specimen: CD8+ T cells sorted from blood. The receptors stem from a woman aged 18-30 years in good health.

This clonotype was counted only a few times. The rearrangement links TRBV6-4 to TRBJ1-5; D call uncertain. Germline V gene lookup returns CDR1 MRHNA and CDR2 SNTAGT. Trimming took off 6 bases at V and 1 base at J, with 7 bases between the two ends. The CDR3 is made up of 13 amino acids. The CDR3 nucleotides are TGTGCCAGCAGCTCAAGCAGCAATCAGCCCCAGCATTTT. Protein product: CASSSSSNQPQHF.

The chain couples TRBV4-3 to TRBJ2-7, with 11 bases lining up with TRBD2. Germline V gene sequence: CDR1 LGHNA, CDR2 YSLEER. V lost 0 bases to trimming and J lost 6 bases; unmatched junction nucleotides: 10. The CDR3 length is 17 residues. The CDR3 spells CASSQEGVAGGPVEQYF. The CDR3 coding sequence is TGCGCCAGCAGCCAAGAAGGGGTAGCGGGAGGGCCGGTCGAGCAGTACTTC.

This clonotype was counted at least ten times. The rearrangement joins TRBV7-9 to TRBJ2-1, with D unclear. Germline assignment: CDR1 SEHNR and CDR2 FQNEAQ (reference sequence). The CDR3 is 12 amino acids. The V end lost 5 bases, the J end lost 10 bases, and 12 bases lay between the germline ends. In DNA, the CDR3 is TGTGCCAGCAGCCCCCACCCCGGGGAGCAGTTCTTC. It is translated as CASSPHPGEQFF.

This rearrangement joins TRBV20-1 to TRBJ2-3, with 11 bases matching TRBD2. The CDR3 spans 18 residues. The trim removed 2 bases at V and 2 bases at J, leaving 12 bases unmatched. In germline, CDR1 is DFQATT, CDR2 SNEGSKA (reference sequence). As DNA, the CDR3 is TGCAGTGCTAGACAACTAGCGGGAGCCGGGGTCCTCACAGATACGCAGTATTTT. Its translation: CSARQLAGAGVLTDTQYF.

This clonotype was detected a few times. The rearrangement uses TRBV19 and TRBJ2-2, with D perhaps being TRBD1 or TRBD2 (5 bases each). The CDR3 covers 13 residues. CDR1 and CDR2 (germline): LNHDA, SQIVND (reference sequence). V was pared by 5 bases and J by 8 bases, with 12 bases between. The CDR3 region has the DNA TGTGCCAGTAGTCCCCGGGGCCCAGGGGAGCTGTTTTTT. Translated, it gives CASSPRGPGELFF.

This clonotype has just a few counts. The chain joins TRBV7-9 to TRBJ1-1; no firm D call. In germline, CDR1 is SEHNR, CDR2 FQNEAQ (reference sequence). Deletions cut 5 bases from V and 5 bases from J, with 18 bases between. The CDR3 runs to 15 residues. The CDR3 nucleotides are TGTGCCAGCAGCCCCCCAGTGGGTGGGCGAACTGAAGCTTTCTTT. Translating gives CASSPPVGGRTEAFF.

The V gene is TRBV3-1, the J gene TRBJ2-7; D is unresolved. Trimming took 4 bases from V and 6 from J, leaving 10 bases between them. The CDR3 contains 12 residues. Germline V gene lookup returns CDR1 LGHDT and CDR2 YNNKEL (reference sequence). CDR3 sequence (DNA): TGTGCCAGCAGCCTTACATCGGGCGAGCAGTACTTC. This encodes CASSLTSGEQYF.

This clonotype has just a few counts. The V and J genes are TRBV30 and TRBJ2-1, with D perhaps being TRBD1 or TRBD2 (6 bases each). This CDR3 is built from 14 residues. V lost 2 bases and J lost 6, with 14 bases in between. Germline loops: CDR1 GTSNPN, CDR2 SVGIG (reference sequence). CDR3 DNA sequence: TGTGCCTGGAGTACGGGGGCAGAGGTCAATGAGCAGTTCTTC. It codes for CAWSTGAEVNEQFF.

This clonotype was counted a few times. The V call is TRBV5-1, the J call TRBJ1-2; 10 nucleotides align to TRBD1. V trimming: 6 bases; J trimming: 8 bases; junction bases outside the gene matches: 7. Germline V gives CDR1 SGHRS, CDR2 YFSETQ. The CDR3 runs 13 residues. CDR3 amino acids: CASIGTGARGYTF. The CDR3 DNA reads TGCGCCAGCATCGGGACAGGGGCGAGGGGCTACACCTTC.

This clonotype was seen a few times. CDR3 in amino acids: CSVESETQYF. The DNA for the CDR3 is TGCAGCGTTGAATCAGAGACCCAGTACTTC. The V and J genes are TRBV29-1 and TRBJ2-5; D unresolved. CDR3 length: 10 residues. With 2 bases removed from V and 4 bases from J, the gap between germline ends came to 2 bases. Germline assignment: CDR1 SQVTM and CDR2 ANQGSEA. The full variable domain, in which reference TRBV29-1 and TRBJ2-5 provide the parts outside the CDR3, is SAVISQKPSRDICQRGTSLTIQCQVDSQVTMMFWYRQQPGQSLTLIATANQGSEATYESGFVIDKFPISRPNLTFSTLTVSNMSPEDSSIYLCSVESETQYFGPGTRLLVL.

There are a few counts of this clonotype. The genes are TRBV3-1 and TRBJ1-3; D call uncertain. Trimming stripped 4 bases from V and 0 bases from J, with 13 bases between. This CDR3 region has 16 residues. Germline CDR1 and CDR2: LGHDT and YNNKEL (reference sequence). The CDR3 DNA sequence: TGTGCCAGCAGCCGGAAAGCATCCTACTCTGGAAACACCATATATTTT. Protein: CASSRKASYSGNTIYF. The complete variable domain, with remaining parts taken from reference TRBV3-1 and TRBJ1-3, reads DTAVSQTPKYLVTQMGNDKSIKCEQNLGHDTMYWYKQDSKKFLKIMFSYNNKELIINETVPNRFSPKSPDKAHLNLHINSLELGDSAVYFCASSRKASYSGNTIYFGEGSWLTVV.

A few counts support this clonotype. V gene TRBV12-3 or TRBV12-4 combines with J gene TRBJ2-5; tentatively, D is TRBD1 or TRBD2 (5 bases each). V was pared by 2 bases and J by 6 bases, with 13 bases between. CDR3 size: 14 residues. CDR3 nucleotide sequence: TGTGCCAGCAGTTTATCTGTGGGGGAGAAGACCCAGTACTTC. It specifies CASSLSVGEKTQYF.

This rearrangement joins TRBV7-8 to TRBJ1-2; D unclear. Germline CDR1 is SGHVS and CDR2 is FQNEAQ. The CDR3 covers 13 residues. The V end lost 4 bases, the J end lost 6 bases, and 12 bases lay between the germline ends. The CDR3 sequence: CASSSPTAHGYTF. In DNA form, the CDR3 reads TGTGCCAGCAGCTCGCCAACCGCCCATGGCTACACCTTC.

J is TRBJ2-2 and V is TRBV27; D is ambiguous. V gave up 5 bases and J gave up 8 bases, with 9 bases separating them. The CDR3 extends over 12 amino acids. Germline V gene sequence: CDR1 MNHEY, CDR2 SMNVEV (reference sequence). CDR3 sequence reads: CASSIPSGELFF. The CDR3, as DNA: TGTGCCAGCAGTATCCCCTCTGGGGAGCTGTTTTTT.

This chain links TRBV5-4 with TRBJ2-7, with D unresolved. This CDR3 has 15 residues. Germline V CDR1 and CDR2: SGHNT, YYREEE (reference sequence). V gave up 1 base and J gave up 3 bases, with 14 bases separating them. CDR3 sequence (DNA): TGTGCCAGCAGCTTGTTCATGGCCCAAAACTACGAGCAGTACTTC. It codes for CASSLFMAQNYEQYF.

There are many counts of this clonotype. DNA for the CDR3: TGTGCCAGCAGCCCTTGGGGGAAGCGGGAGATTAATGATGAGCAGTTCTTC. Protein product: CASSPWGKREINDEQFF. This chain joins TRBV7-2 and TRBJ2-1, with 8 bases identical to TRBD2. V trimming: 5 bases; J trimming: 8 bases; junction bases outside the gene matches: 17. This CDR3 contains 17 residues. The germline V gene encodes CDR1 SGHTA and CDR2 FQGNSA.

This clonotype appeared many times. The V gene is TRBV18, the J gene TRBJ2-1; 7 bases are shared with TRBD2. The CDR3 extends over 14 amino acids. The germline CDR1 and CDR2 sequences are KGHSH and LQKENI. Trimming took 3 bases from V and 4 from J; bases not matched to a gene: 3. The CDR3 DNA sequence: TGTGCCAGCTCACCGCGGGAGTTATACAATGAGCAGTTCTTC. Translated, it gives CASSPRELYNEQFF. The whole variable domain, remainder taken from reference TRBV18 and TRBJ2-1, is NAGVMQNPRHLVRRRGQEARLRCSPMKGHSHVYWYRQLPEEGLKFMVYLQKENIIDESGMPKERFSAEFPKEGPSILRIQQVVRGDSAAYFCASSPRELYNEQFFGPGTRLTVL.

The CDR3 loop reads CASSEWLAGGLTQYF. CDR3 coding DNA: TGTGCCAGCAGTGAATGGTTAGCGGGGGGGCTTACGCAGTATTTT. The chain joins TRBV6-1 to TRBJ2-3, with 11 bases that match TRBD2. Germline CDR1 is MNHNS and CDR2 is SASEGT. This CDR3 has 15 residues. Unmatched junction bases numbered 6, after V lost 2 bases and J lost 8 bases.

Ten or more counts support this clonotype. CDR3 residues: CASSLVASANEKLFF. CDR3 nucleotide sequence: TGTGCCAGCAGCTTGGTAGCCAGCGCCAATGAAAAACTGTTTTTT. The gene calls are TRBV5-7 and TRBJ1-4; D remains unclear. TRBV5-7 is marked as an open reading frame, function uncertain. This CDR3 has 15 amino acids. Deletions cut 0 bases from V and 5 bases from J, with 11 bases between.

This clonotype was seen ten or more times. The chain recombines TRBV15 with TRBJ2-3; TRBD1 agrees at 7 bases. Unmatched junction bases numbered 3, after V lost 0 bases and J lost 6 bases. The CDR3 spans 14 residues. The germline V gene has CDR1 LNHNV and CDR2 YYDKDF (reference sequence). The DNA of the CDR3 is TGTGCCACCAGCAGAGATAGGGGGCGCGATACGCAGTATTTT. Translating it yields CATSRDRGRDTQYF.

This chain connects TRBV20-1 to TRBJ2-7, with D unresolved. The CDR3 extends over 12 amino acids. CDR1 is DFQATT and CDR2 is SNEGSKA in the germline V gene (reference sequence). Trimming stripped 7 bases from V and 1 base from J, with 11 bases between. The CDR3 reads CSVPLGSYEQYF. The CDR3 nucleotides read TGCAGTGTCCCGTTGGGATCCTACGAGCAGTACTTC.

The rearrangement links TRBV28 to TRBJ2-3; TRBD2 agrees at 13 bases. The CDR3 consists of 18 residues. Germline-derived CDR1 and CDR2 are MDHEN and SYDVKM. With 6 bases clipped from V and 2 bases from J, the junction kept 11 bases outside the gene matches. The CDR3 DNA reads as TGTGCCAGCAGCCGCCAGACGGGACTAGCGGGACCCACAGATACGCAGTATTTT. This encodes CASSRQTGLAGPTDTQYF.

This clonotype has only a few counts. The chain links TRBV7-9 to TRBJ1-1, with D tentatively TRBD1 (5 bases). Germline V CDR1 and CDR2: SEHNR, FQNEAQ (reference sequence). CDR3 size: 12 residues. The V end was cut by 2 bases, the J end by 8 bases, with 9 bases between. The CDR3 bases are TGTGCCAGCAGCTTACCGGGGGTCGAAGCTTTCTTT. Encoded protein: CASSLPGVEAFF.

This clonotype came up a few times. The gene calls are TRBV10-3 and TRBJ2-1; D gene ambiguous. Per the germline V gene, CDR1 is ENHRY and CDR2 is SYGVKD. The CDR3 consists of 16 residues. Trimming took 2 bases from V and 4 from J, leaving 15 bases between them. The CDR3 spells CAISEVEEEVYNEQFF. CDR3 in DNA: TGTGCCATCAGTGAGGTCGAGGAAGAGGTGTACAATGAGCAGTTCTTC.

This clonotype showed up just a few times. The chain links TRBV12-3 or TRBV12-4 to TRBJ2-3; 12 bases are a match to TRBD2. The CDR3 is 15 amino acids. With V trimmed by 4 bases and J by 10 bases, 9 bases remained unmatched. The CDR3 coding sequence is TGTGCCAGCAGTTCCTCTAGCGGGGGGGCACCACCGCAGTATTTT. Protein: CASSSSSGGAPPQYF.